These T cell receptor beta chains were read from a single sample in a study of early T cells in non-severe SARS-CoV-2 infection. TCRdb used MiXCR to reprocess the 5' RACE reads, holding one entry per CDR3 protein. The table records 48,000 or so distinct CDR3 sequences, 13% of them present only once. Material for sequencing was whole blood. The source is an adult who was a healthcare worker with PCR-confirmed SARS-CoV-2 infection or an uninfected control (not recorded which). The CDR3 runs from the conserved cysteine through the conserved F or W. D genes are given only for firm matches. Where a row states a size, it is once, few, many or the class of an expanded clone; other rows omit it.

clone_size | j_call | d_call | v_call | cdr3_aa | cdr3_nt
- | TRBJ2-7 | TRBD1 | TRBV12-3/TRBV12-4 | CASSSTGLEEQYF | TGTGCCAGCAGTTCGACAGGGTTGGAGGAGCAGTACTTC
- | TRBJ2-3 | TRBD2 | TRBV4-2 | CASSQDLAGGRDTQYF | TGTGCCAGCAGCCAGGACTTAGCGGGGGGGCGAGATACGCAGTATTTT
many | TRBJ1-1 | TRBD1 | TRBV29-1 | CSVEDRGSNTEAFF | TGCAGCGTTGAAGACAGGGGGTCGAACACTGAAGCTTTCTTT
- | TRBJ2-7 | - | TRBV29-1 | CSVGEDRILEQYF | TGCAGCGTTGGGGAGGACCGAATCCTCGAGCAGTACTTC
many | TRBJ1-3 | TRBD1 | TRBV20-1 | CSARDPGRGRGGNTIYF | TGCAGTGCTAGAGACCCAGGCAGGGGGCGAGGTGGAAACACCATATATTTT
many | TRBJ2-5 | TRBD1 | TRBV27 | CASRHARQGAGETQYF | TGTGCCAGCAGGCACGCTAGACAGGGGGCTGGGGAGACCCAGTACTTC
many | TRBJ2-4 | - | TRBV29-1 | CSVVSSGSKNIQYF | TGCAGCGTTGTCTCCTCAGGAAGCAAAAACATTCAGTACTTC
- | TRBJ1-2 | - | TRBV9 | CASSIRSDYGYTF | TGTGCCAGCAGCATAAGGAGTGACTATGGCTACACCTTC
- | TRBJ2-7 | - | TRBV4-1 | CASSQVYARATYEQYF | TGCGCCAGCAGCCAAGTATATGCGCGGGCAACCTACGAGCAGTACTTC
- | TRBJ1-6 | TRBD1 | TRBV6-5 | CASSWGTGVNSPLHF | TGTGCCAGCAGTTGGGGGACAGGGGTTAATTCACCCCTCCACTTT
many | TRBJ1-2 | TRBD1 | TRBV29-1 | CSVENGQGYGYTF | TGCAGCGTTGAAAACGGACAGGGTTATGGCTACACCTTC
few | TRBJ1-6 | TRBD1 | TRBV20-1 | CSASPTGGYSPLHF | TGCAGTGCTAGCCCGACAGGGGGTTATTCACCCCTCCACTTT
many | TRBJ1-6 | - | TRBV3-1 | CASSRGSPLHF | TGTGCCAGCAGCCGGGGGAGCCCCCTCCACTTT
many | TRBJ2-3 | TRBD1 | TRBV6-5 | CASSHFSGTGLADTQYF | TGTGCCAGCAGTCACTTCTCCGGGACAGGGCTTGCAGATACGCAGTATTTT
few | TRBJ2-1 | - | TRBV20-1 | CSARAPLARGGEQFF | TGCAGTGCTAGAGCCCCCCTAGCACGAGGGGGTGAGCAGTTCTTC
- | TRBJ1-6 | - | TRBV6-1 | CASSEPGRNSPLHF | TGTGCCAGCAGTGAACCAGGGAGGAATTCACCCCTCCACTTT
- | TRBJ1-2 | - | TRBV7-8 | CASSLLAWGQGNYGYTF | TGTGCCAGCAGCTTATTGGCGTGGGGGCAGGGTAACTATGGCTACACCTTC
few | TRBJ1-1 | - | TRBV20-1 | CSASSPGGAGTEAFF | TGCAGTGCTAGCTCCCCGGGGGGCGCGGGGACTGAAGCTTTCTTT
- | TRBJ1-5 | - | TRBV20-1 | CSASPWKLKQPQHF | TGCAGTGCTAGCCCGTGGAAGCTGAAACAGCCCCAGCATTTT
many | TRBJ2-7 | TRBD2 | TRBV19 | CASSTIAGVGYEQYF | TGTGCCAGTAGTACAATAGCGGGAGTGGGATACGAGCAGTACTTC
- | TRBJ2-5 | TRBD2 | TRBV29-1 | CSALATQETQYF | TGCAGCGCACTAGCGACCCAAGAGACCCAGTACTTC
many | TRBJ1-6 | TRBD1 | TRBV2 | CASRRQGDLNSPLHF | TGTGCCAGCAGACGACAGGGTGATCTTAATTCACCCCTCCACTTT
many | TRBJ2-1 | TRBD2 | TRBV10-3 | CAISESGTSGYNEQFF | TGTGCCATCAGTGAGTCGGGGACTAGCGGCTACAATGAGCAGTTCTTC
many | TRBJ1-2 | TRBD1 | TRBV5-1 | CASSEGTAQYGYTF | TGCGCCAGCAGCGAAGGGACAGCTCAATATGGCTACACCTTC
many | TRBJ1-4 | - | TRBV20-1 | CSARRGSGVATNEKLFF | TGCAGTGCTAGGAGAGGATCGGGGGTTGCAACTAATGAAAAACTGTTTTTT
many | TRBJ1-6 | - | TRBV7-2 | CASSPAGVYNSPLHF | TGTGCCAGCAGCCCCGCGGGGGTATATAATTCACCCCTCCACTTT
- | TRBJ2-7 | - | TRBV10-3 | CAISESDEQYF | TGTGCCATCAGTGAGTCCGACGAGCAGTACTTC
few | TRBJ1-1 | TRBD1 | TRBV3-1 | CASSQGDRGNTEAFF | TGTGCCAGCAGCCAGGGGGACAGGGGGAACACTGAAGCTTTCTTT
- | TRBJ2-1 | - | TRBV27 | CASSLSTRTTKSEQFF | TGTGCCAGCAGTTTATCCACCAGGACGACAAAATCTGAGCAGTTCTTC
few | TRBJ1-4 | - | TRBV7-8 | CASSPGHEINEKLFF | TGTGCCAGCAGCCCCGGACACGAGATAAATGAAAAACTGTTTTTT
- | TRBJ2-3 | TRBD2 | TRBV7-3 | CASSSGLEQYF | TGTGCCAGCAGCTCGGGACTAGAGCAGTATTTT
many | TRBJ1-5 | TRBD1 | TRBV19 | CASSTGGQGDQPQHF | TGTGCCAGTAGTACCGGGGGACAGGGGGATCAGCCCCAGCATTTT
many | TRBJ1-6 | - | TRBV6-6 | CASNPQSSYNSPLHF | TGTGCCAGCAATCCCCAGAGCTCCTATAATTCACCCCTCCACTTT
- | TRBJ2-1 | TRBD2 | TRBV9 | CARSVWTSPRVYNEQFF | TGTGCCCGCAGCGTCTGGACTAGCCCCCGGGTCTACAATGAGCAGTTCTTC
many | TRBJ2-5 | - | TRBV11-2 | CASSSTLRRGGGETQYF | TGTGCCAGCAGCTCCACCCTCCGGCGGGGAGGCGGAGAGACCCAGTACTTC
once | TRBJ2-3 | - | TRBV5-1 | CASSLTTLSRQYF | TGCGCCAGCAGCCTAACGACCCTATCTCGGCAGTATTTT
many | TRBJ2-7 | TRBD1 | TRBV7-6 | CASSLEAGGQNEQYF | TGTGCCAGCAGCTTAGAGGCAGGGGGCCAGAACGAGCAGTACTTC
- | TRBJ2-3 | TRBD2 | TRBV20-1 | CSARGTSGSGSTDTQYF | TGCAGTGCCAGAGGGACTAGCGGGAGCGGGAGCACAGATACGCAGTATTTT
many | TRBJ1-2 | TRBD1 | TRBV29-1 | CSVGQGGYTF | TGCAGCGTTGGACAGGGGGGCTACACCTTC
many | TRBJ2-2 | - | TRBV7-9 | CASSNRLPTGELFF | TGTGCCAGCAGTAACCGACTACCCACCGGGGAGCTGTTTTTT
many | TRBJ2-5 | TRBD2 | TRBV7-3 | CASSSGLDETQYF | TGTGCCAGCAGCTCCGGACTAGACGAGACCCAGTACTTC